Following are 26 T cell receptor beta chains from one sample sequenced in a study of identifying expanded T cells in peripheral blood. The protocol was immunoSEQ multiplex PCR, while the TCRdb copy is restricted to in-frame clones and leaves out a portion. The sample includes 70,000 to 95,000 clones, approximately 91% of them seen just once. Sequencing used blood. These receptors were taken from a person aged 18 to 70 in good health.

The V and J genes are TRBV5-4 and TRBJ2-5; D is unclear. V was cut by 0 bases and J by 5 bases, with 14 bases left in between. The germline gives CDR1 SGHNT, CDR2 YYREEE (reference sequence). The CDR3 is 15 residues long. The CDR3 region has the DNA TGTGCCAGCAGCTTGGGCTCCTACTCTGGGGAGACCCAGTACTTC. Protein sequence: CASSLGSYSGETQYF.

The chain is built from TRBV30 and TRBJ2-5; the D is unclear. Trimming pared 8 bases from V and 5 bases from J, leaving 9 bases between. Germline V gene lookup returns CDR1 GTSNPN and CDR2 SVGIG (reference sequence). The CDR3 runs 10 residues. The CDR3 bases are TGTGCCGGAGCCCGGGAGACCCAGTACTTC. Protein sequence: CAGARETQYF.

The chain carries TRBV4-1 and TRBJ2-5; 10 bases align to TRBD1. CDR3 length: 15 amino acids. The ends lost 4 bases at V and 2 bases at J; junction bases unmatched: 4. Germline V gene data show CDR1 as MGHRA and CDR2 as YSYEKL. The CDR3 here is CASSLGTGVQETQYF. CDR3 nucleotide sequence: TGCGCCAGCAGCCTGGGGACAGGGGTTCAAGAGACCCAGTACTTC.

This sequence joins TRBV6-5 and TRBJ1-1, with TRBD1 matching 11 bases. Trimming took 5 bases from V and 9 from J; bases not matched to a gene: 8. Germline lookup yields CDR1 MNHEY and CDR2 SVGAGI. The CDR3 has 14 residues. The CDR3: CASSPGQGGTQAFF. CDR3 nucleotides: TGTGCCAGCAGTCCGGGACAGGGGGGTACTCAAGCTTTCTTT.

The chain has TRBV10-3 and TRBJ1-5, with TRBD1 matching 7 bases. This CDR3 has 17 residues. V lost 11 bases and J lost 2; bases outside the gene matches: 18. Germline V gene lookup returns CDR1 ENHRY and CDR2 SYGVKD. As DNA, the CDR3 is TGTGCCCCGACCCGACAGGGACGGCCCATACGCAATCAGCCCCAGCATTTT. This encodes CAPTRQGRPIRNQPQHF.

This rearrangement joins TRBV30 to TRBJ2-7, with D perhaps matching TRBD1 (5 bases). The germline V gene encodes CDR1 GTSNPN and CDR2 SVGIG (reference sequence). With 0 bases removed from V and 0 bases from J, the gap between germline ends came to 12 bases. There are 15 residues in the CDR3. This chain's CDR3 is CAWSVGADSSYEQYF. The CDR3, as DNA: TGTGCCTGGAGTGTTGGGGCGGATAGCTCCTACGAGCAGTACTTC.

This clone appeared a single time. This chain joins TRBV4-2 and TRBJ2-1; the D gene is possibly TRBD2 (6 bases). In germline, CDR1 is LGHNA, CDR2 YNFKEQ. This CDR3 is built from 16 residues. V lost 0 bases, J lost 0 bases, and 9 bases lay in between. This CDR3 reads CASSQDAGNSYNEQFF. For the CDR3, the DNA is TGTGCCAGCAGCCAAGACGCGGGGAACTCCTACAATGAGCAGTTCTTC.

The rearrangement links TRBV6-5 to TRBJ2-5; a possible D gene is TRBD1 (6 bases). Deletions cut 1 base from V and 5 bases from J, with 11 bases between. The CDR3 totals 14 residues. The germline V gene encodes CDR1 MNHEY and CDR2 SVGAGI. The CDR3, as DNA: TGTGCCAGCAGTTACTTTCAGGGGCGGGAGACCCAGTACTTC. As protein: CASSYFQGRETQYF.

The rearrangement joins TRBV4-3 to TRBJ2-5; TRBD1 matches at 8 bases. The trim removed 0 bases at V and 2 bases at J, leaving 8 bases unmatched. The CDR3 is made up of 17 amino acids. Germline V CDR1 and CDR2: LGHNA, YSLEER. In DNA, the CDR3 is TGCGCCAGCAGCCAAGAGGTAGTAGGACAGGGTCAAGAGACCCAGTACTTC. It encodes CASSQEVVGQGQETQYF.

The chain carries TRBV9 and TRBJ2-5; tentatively, D is TRBD2 (7 bases). Germline V gene data show CDR1 as SGDLS and CDR2 as YYNGEE. Trimming left V 4 bases short and J 9 bases short, with 22 bases between. The CDR3 is 15 amino acids. The CDR3 sequence is CASSPSDWGGPPQYF. The CDR3, as DNA: TGTGCCAGCAGCCCATCGGACTGGGGGGGCCCGCCCCAGTACTTC.

This clone was observed a handful of times. The chain has TRBV19 and TRBJ1-6; 7 positions agree with TRBD1. Germline V CDR1 and CDR2: LNHDA, SQIVND (reference sequence). The CDR3 totals 14 residues. The junction had 5 bases not matched to a gene; V was cut back by 5 bases and J by 7 bases. The CDR3 loop is CASSHRGNNSPLHF. The CDR3 DNA sequence: TGTGCCAGTAGTCACAGGGGAAACAATTCACCCCTCCACTTT.

This chain connects TRBV30 to TRBJ2-2; 9 nucleotides align to TRBD1. This CDR3 spans 15 amino acids. After removal of 4 bases from V and 6 bases from J, the junction contained 9 bases not matched to a gene. Germline CDR1 and CDR2: GTSNPN and SVGIG (reference sequence). The CDR3 coding sequence is TGTGCCTGGACACGGGGACAGGGACTGTCCGGGGAGCTGTTTTTT. Translated, it gives CAWTRGQGLSGELFF.

This clone occurred a few times. The gene calls are TRBV10-3 and TRBJ1-5; D is unresolved. CDR3 length equals 13 residues. V dropped 7 bases and J dropped 0 bases, with 7 bases sitting between them. Germline CDR1 and CDR2: ENHRY and SYGVKD. The CDR3 sequence is CAITHNSNQPQHF. The DNA of the CDR3 is TGTGCCATCACTCATAATAGCAATCAGCCCCAGCATTTT.

DNA for the CDR3: TGTGCCAGCAGCGAAACTAGCTACGAGCAGTACTTC. This translates into CASSETSYEQYF. V and J are TRBV6-1 and TRBJ2-7, with D tentatively TRBD2 (5 bases). Looked up from germline, CDR1 is MNHNS and CDR2 is SASEGT. CDR3 length: 12 residues. Trimming removed 6 bases from V and 3 bases from J, with 9 bases in between.

The sample holds a few counts of this clone. The chain is built from TRBV10-1 and TRBJ2-4; D unclear. Trimming pared 2 bases from V and 5 bases from J, leaving 7 bases between. In germline, CDR1 is WNHNN, CDR2 SYGVQD (reference sequence). This CDR3 region has 13 residues. CDR3 protein: CASSEMPENIQYF. In nucleotides, the CDR3 is TGCGCCAGCAGTGAGATGCCGGAAAACATTCAGTACTTC.

V usage is TRBV5-1 and J usage is TRBJ2-7; D is unresolved. Germline CDR1 and CDR2: SGHRS and YFSETQ. The length of the CDR3 is 13 residues. Deletions cut 3 bases from V and 3 bases from J, with 10 bases between. The CDR3 region has the DNA TGCGCCAGCAGCTCCCAGGTTGGCTACGAGCAGTACTTC. It yields the protein CASSSQVGYEQYF.

The chain joins TRBV5-8 to TRBJ2-7; the D gene could be TRBD1 or TRBD2 (6 bases each). The germline V gene has CDR1 SGHTS and CDR2 YDEGEE. There are 14 residues in the CDR3. V was pared by 4 bases and J by 4 bases, with 15 bases between. The CDR3 DNA follows: TGTGCCAGCAGCAGCATCGGGGGCGTTTACGAGCAGTACTTC. Translated, it gives CASSSIGGVYEQYF. Full variable domain (outside the CDR3, taken from reference TRBV5-8 and TRBJ2-7): EAGVTQSPTHLIKTRGQQATLRCSPISGHTSVYWYQQALGLGLQFLLWYDEGEERNRGNFPPRFSGRQFPNYSSELNVNALELEDSALYLCASSSIGGVYEQYFGPGTRLTVT.

This clone was found a few times. The rearrangement links TRBV2 to TRBJ2-7; either TRBD1 or TRBD2 may fit D (5 bases each). V was shortened by 11 bases and J by 3 bases, with 14 bases between the two germline ends. From germline, CDR1 is SNHLY and CDR2 FYNNEI. CDR3 size: 12 residues. The CDR3 is CAGSGTGYEQYF. The DNA of the CDR3 is TGTGCCGGCTCCGGGACCGGCTACGAGCAGTACTTC.

The table lists this clone with a few counts. The V and J genes are TRBV10-1 and TRBJ1-2; D uncertain. CDR1 and CDR2 from the germline V gene are WNHNN and SYGVQD (reference sequence). V lost 0 bases and J 4 bases, leaving 6 bases between the germline ends. This CDR3 is built from 13 residues. The CDR3 here is CASSESGGYGYTF. CDR3 DNA sequence: TGCGCCAGCAGTGAGTCGGGAGGCTATGGCTACACCTTC.

The chain joins TRBV25-1 to TRBJ2-5; D not certain. The CDR3 loop spans 12 amino acids. Looked up from germline, CDR1 is MGHDK and CDR2 is SYGVNS. The germline V and J ends were trimmed by 10 bases and 2 bases, with 11 bases remaining between them. The DNA for the CDR3 is TGTGCCACCCTCGACATTCAAGAGACCCAGTACTTC. Its protein is CATLDIQETQYF.

J is TRBJ2-3 and V is TRBV10-1; either TRBD1 or TRBD2 may supply D (5 bases each). This CDR3 has 13 residues. V was clipped by 0 bases and J by 6 bases, with 7 bases between them. Germline V CDR1 and CDR2: WNHNN, SYGVQD (reference sequence). The CDR3 protein is CASSESGTDTQYF. The DNA for the CDR3 is TGCGCCAGCAGTGAGTCTGGGACGGATACGCAGTATTTT.

The chain recombines TRBV9 with TRBJ2-2; D is possibly TRBD1 (6 bases). The CDR3 runs 15 residues. V lost 1 base, J lost 4 bases, and 11 bases lay in between. The germline gives CDR1 SGDLS, CDR2 YYNGEE. Here the CDR3 DNA reads TGTGCCAGCAGCGTAACAGGGTCGGCCACCGGGGAGCTGTTTTTT. Translated: CASSVTGSATGELFF.

The V gene is TRBV27, the J gene TRBJ1-1; D is uncertain. Germline V CDR1 and CDR2: MNHEY, SMNVEV (reference sequence). The V and J ends lost 7 bases and 4 bases respectively, with 19 bases between them. The CDR3 loop spans 15 amino acids. The CDR3 region has the DNA TGTGCCAGCACCTCGGCAGGCACCTCTCTCACTGAAGCTTTCTTT. It is translated as CASTSAGTSLTEAFF.

Of note for this clone: Since a far larger clone is one base different, this is likely a read error. The chain recombines TRBV6-1 with TRBJ1-6; a weak D match, TRBD1 (5 bases). This CDR3 has 13 amino acids. The germline gives CDR1 MNHNS, CDR2 SASEGT. The V and J ends lost 4 bases and 5 bases respectively, with 6 bases between them. Written as DNA, the CDR3 is TGTGCCAGCAGTGTCAGGGATAATTCACCCCTCCACTTT. Residues: CASSVRDNSPLHF.

This clone was recorded once. The genes are TRBV4-1 and TRBJ1-1; no clear D gene. CDR1 is MGHRA and CDR2 is YSYEKL in the germline V gene. Trimming took 0 bases from V and 4 from J, leaving 18 bases between them. The CDR3 totals 17 residues. CDR3 residues: CASSQDQLGGLRTEAFF. DNA of the CDR3: TGCGCCAGCAGCCAAGATCAATTGGGCGGGCTGCGCACTGAAGCTTTCTTT.

This CDR3 is CASSYSQGGAGYTF. CDR3 bases: TGTGCCAGCAGTTACTCACAGGGTGGGGCTGGCTACACCTTC. V usage is TRBV6-5 and J usage is TRBJ1-2, with a possible D match to TRBD1 (6 bases). This CDR3 is 14 amino acids long. CDR1 is MNHEY, CDR2 SVGAGI, per germline. Trimming stripped 0 bases from V and 7 bases from J, with 12 bases between.